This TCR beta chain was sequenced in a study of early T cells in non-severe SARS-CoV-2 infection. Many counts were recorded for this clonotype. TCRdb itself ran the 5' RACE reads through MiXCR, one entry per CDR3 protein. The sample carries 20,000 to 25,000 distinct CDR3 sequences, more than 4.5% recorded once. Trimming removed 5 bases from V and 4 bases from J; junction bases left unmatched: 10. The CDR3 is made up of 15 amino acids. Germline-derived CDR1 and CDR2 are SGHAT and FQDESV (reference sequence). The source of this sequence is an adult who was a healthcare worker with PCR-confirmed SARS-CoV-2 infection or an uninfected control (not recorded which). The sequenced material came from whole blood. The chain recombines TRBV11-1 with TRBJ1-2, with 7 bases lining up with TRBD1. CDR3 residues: CASSPTGADFYGYTF. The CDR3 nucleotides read TGTGCCAGCAGCCCCACAGGGGCGGACTTCTATGGCTACACCTTC. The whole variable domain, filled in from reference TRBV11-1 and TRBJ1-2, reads EAEVAQSPRYKITEKSQAVAFWCDPISGHATLYWYRQILGQGPELLVQFQDESVVDDSQLPKDRFSAERLKGVDSTLKIQPAELGDSAMYLCASSPTGADFYGYTFGSGTRLTVV.